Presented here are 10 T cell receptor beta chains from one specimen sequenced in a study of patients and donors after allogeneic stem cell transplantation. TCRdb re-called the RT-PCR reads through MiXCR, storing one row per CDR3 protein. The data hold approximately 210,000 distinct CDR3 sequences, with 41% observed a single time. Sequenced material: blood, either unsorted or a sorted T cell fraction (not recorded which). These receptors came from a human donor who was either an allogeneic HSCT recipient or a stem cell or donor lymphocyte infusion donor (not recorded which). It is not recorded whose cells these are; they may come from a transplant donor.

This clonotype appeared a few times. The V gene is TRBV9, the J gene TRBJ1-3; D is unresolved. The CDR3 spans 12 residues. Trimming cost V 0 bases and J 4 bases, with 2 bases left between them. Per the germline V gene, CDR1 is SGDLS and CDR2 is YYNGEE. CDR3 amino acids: CASSVGGNTIYF. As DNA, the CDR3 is TGTGCCAGCAGCGTAGGAGGAAACACCATATATTTT.

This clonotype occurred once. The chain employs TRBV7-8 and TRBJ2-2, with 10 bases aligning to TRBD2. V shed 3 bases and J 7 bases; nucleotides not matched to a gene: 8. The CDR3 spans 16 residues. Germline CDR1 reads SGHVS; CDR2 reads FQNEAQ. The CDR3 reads CASSFEGTSAIGELFF. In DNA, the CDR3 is TGTGCCAGCAGCTTCGAGGGGACTAGCGCCATCGGGGAGCTGTTTTTT.

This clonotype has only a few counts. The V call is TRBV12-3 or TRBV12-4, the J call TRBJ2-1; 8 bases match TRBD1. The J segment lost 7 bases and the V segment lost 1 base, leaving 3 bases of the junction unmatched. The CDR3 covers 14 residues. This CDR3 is CASSLEWTGNEQFF. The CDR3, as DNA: TGTGCCAGCAGTTTAGAGTGGACAGGGAATGAGCAGTTCTTC.

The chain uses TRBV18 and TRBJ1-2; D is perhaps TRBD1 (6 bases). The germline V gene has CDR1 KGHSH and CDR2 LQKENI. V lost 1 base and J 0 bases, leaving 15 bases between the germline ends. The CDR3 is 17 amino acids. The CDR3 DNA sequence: TGTGCCAGCTCACCACGGTCTGGACAGATATCTAACTATGGCTACACCTTC. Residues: CASSPRSGQISNYGYTF.

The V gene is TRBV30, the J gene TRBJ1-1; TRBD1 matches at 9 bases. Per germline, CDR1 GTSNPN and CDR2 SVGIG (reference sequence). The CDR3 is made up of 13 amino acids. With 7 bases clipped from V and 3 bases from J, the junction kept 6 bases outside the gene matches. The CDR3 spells CAFHRGQDTEAFF. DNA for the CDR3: TGTGCCTTTCACAGGGGGCAGGACACTGAAGCTTTCTTT.

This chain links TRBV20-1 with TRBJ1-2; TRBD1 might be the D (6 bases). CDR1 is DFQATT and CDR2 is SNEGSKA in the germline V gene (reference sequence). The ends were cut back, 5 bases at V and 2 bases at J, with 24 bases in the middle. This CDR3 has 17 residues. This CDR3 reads CSAEPHRGGIFNYGYTF. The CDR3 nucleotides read TGCAGTGCTGAGCCCCACCGAGGGGGAATTTTCAACTATGGCTACACCTTC.

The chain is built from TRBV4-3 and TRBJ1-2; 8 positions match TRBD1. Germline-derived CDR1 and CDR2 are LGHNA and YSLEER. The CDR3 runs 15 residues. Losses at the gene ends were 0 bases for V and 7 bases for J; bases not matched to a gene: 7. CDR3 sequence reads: CASSQDSGGAAGYTF. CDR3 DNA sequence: TGCGCCAGCAGCCAAGATTCAGGGGGCGCCGCTGGCTACACCTTC.

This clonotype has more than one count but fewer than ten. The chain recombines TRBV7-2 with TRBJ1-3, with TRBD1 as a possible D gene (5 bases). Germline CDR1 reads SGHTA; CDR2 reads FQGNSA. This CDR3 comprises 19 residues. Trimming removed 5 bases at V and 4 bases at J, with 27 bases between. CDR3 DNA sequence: TGTGCCAGCAGCCTCCACCCCGAGACAGCCTTATCTCTCGGAAACACCATATATTTT. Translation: CASSLHPETALSLGNTIYF. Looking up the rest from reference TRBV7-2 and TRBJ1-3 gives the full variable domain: GAGVSQSPSNKVTEKGKDVELRCDPISGHTALYWYRQSLGQGLEFLIYFQGNSAPDKSGLPSDRFSAERTGGSVSTLTIQRTQQEDSAVYLCASSLHPETALSLGNTIYFGEGSWLTVV.

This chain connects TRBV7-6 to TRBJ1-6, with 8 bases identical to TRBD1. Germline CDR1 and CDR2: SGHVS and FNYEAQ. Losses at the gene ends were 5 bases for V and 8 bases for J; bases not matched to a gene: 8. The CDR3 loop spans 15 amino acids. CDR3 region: CASSPRTGRDSPLHF. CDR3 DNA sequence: TGTGCCAGCAGCCCCAGGACAGGGCGGGATTCACCCCTCCACTTT.

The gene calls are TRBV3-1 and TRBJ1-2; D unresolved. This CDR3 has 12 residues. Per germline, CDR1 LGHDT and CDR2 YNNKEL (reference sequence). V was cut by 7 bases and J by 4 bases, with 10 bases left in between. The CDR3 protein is CASTDTAYGYTF. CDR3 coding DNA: TGTGCCAGCACCGACACCGCCTATGGCTACACCTTC.